The present T cell receptor (beta chain) was sequenced within a study of CD8 T cells in Susac syndrome (dated by TCRdb to 2018 to 2020). With regard to the full study: Of the Susac syndrome patients who were sequenced, about 6 had clinically active disease and about eight were in clinical remission. At blood withdrawal, Susac syndrome patients were either therapy-naive, taking corticosteroids (in some cases with IVIg as well), or taking IVIg alone. Whether CD8+ T cell activation and differentiation in Susac syndrome was antigen driven was tested using repertoire sequencing. The clonality of the CD8+ T cell repertoire was compared across approximately 11 healthy donors, around 14 Susac syndrome patients and roughly 16 multiple sclerosis patients.

The paper's findings and limits, for the study overall: Clonal expansion was observed in Susac syndrome CD8+ repertoires, with the highest expansion in CD8+ TEMRA cells and greater expansion in clinically active than in remitting patients. The study acknowledged that relatively few individuals were included in the TCR sequencing and HLA analysis. In the total CD8+ and CD8+ TEMRA repertoires, approximately 16 and five Susac-specific public clones, respectively, were identified.

High-throughput TCR beta sequencing profiled peripheral blood CD8+ and CD4+ T cells from healthy donors, Susac syndrome patients and multiple sclerosis patients. Susac syndrome patients met recently defined diagnostic criteria for definite or probable disease. Bulk CD8+ and CD4+ T cells were purified by magnetic negative isolation, while CD8+ TEMRA cells were enriched using FACS. Blood was collected in EDTA tubes and processed within 24 hours, with PBMCs isolated through density gradient centrifugation. PBMCs destined for TCR sequencing were cryopreserved in liquid nitrogen and later thawed in a 37 °C water bath. The sorted or isolated CD4+, CD8+ and CD8+ TEMRA cells reached a purity of at least 90%. RNA was extracted using the RNeasy kit, and about 0.45 to 1 ug of the RNA was reverse transcribed with random hexamers. TCR beta CDR3 regions were amplified with the immunoSEQ multiplex PCR assay covering 54 Vbeta and 13 Jbeta segments. To correct PCR amplification bias, a synthetic template baseline was used for both primer optimization and computational correction. On the authors' methods: Only productive sequences were kept, with reads annotated to V, D and J genes according to IMGT and analyzed in immunoSEQ Analyzer. Clonality was computed as one minus Shannon entropy normalized by log2 of the number of productive unique sequences. For each patient and control, public and private clones were evaluated within the 100 most prevalent clones. Clones were defined as Susac-specific when absent from the healthy and MS cohorts, from approximately 1,100 published viral clones and from other ImmuneACCESS disease sequences. The public reads were reanalyzed by TCRdb: fastp trimming at Q25, MiXCR alignment, in-frame beta chains only. One record per CDR3 amino acid sequence lists the most common genes and DNA. The V and J calls and clone size are TCRdb's, not the authors'. The sample table shows 95,000 to 150,000 distinct CDR3 sequences, and roughly 94% are seen once. The leading ten clones occupy 0.28% of the sample.

V drops 0 bases and J drops 3 bases, leaving 8 bases in between. The CDR3 measures 14 amino acids from cysteine to phenylalanine. Here the CDR3 DNA is all that survives: 42 bases in frame from base 1. From a lookup of the germline V gene (reference sequence), CDR1 and CDR2 are LGHDT and YNNKEL. As for this clonotype: Its antigen has not been determined. Base qualities are not at hand, and no much larger clone is one base apart.

The sequence was obtained from a human donor with Susac syndrome. Rearrangement joined TRBV3-1 to TRBJ1-1; the D gene is possibly TRBD1, with 5 bases matching. Material for sequencing was CD8+ T cells from PBMCs. The DNA sequence is given as TGTGCCAGCAGCCAAGAACAGGAGTACACTGAAGCTTTCTTT. Its coded protein is CASSQEQEYTEAFF.